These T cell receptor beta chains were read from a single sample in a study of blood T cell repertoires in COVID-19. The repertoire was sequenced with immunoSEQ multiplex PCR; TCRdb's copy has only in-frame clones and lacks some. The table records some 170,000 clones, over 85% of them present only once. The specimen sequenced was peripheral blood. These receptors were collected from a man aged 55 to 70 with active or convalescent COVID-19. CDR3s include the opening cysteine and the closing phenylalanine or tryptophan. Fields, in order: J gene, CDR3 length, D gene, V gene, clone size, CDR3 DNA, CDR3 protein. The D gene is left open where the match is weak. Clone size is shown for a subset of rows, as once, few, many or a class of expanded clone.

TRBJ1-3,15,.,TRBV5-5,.,TGTGCCAGCAGCTTGGTTTCTCAGGGCTGGAACACCATATATTTT,CASSLVSQGWNTIYF
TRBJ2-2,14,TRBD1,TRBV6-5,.,TGTGCCACGGCGGTAGGGGGCGGAACCGGGGAGCTGTTTTTT,CATAVGGGTGELFF
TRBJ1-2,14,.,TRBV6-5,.,TGTGCCAGCAGTTATGGACCAGGGTCGTGGGGCTACACCTTC,CASSYGPGSWGYTF
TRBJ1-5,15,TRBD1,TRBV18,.,TGTGCCAGCTCACCCCCGGGGACAGGGCGTCAGCCCCAGCATTTT,CASSPPGTGRQPQHF
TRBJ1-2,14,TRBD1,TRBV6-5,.,TGTGCCAGCAGTTACAACAGGGGGGACTATGGCTACACCTTC,CASSYNRGDYGYTF
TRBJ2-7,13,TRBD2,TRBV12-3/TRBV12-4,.,TGTGCCAGTCTCCTGGCGGGGGGTTACGAGCAGTACTTC,CASLLAGGYEQYF
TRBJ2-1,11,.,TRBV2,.,TGTGCCAGCAAGGTGGCGGGTGAGCAGTTCTTC,CASKVAGEQFF
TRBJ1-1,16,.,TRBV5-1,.,TGCGCCAGCAGCTTCCAACATCAGAGCCGGGGGACTGAAGCTTTCTTT,CASSFQHQSRGTEAFF
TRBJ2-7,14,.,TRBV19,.,TGTGCCAGTAGTAAGTCCCCCGGGGGTTACGAGCAGTACTTC,CASSKSPGGYEQYF
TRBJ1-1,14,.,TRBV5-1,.,TGCGCCAGCAGCTTGGCGGGTCAGAACACTGAAGCTTTCTTT,CASSLAGQNTEAFF
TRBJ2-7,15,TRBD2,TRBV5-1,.,TGCGCCAGCAGCCTTCCGGGGCGGGAGCTTTACGAGCAGTACTTC,CASSLPGRELYEQYF
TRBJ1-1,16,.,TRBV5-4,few,TGTGCCAGCAGCCATGCGGCGAGGGCGGTGGACACTGAAGCTTTCTTT,CASSHAARAVDTEAFF
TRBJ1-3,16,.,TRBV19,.,TGTGCCAGTAGTCCTAGGGGGGGGAAACCCGGAAACACCATATATTTT,CASSPRGGKPGNTIYF
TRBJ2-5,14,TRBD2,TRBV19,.,TGTGCCAGTAGTAGCGGGAGAGGGCCGGAGACCCAGTACTTC,CASSSGRGPETQYF
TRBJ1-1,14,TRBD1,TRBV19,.,TGTGCCAGTGCTCCGGGACAGCAAAACACTGAAGCTTTCTTT,CASAPGQQNTEAFF
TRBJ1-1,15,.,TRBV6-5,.,TGTGCCAGCAGTAGACCCCAGGGGATGAACACTGAAGCTTTCTTT,CASSRPQGMNTEAFF
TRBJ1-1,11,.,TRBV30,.,TGTGCCTGGAGTGTACGGGTTGAAGCTTTCTTT,CAWSVRVEAFF
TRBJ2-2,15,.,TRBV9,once,TGTGCCAGCACCATCTCCGGGCGAGGGACCGGGGAGCTGTTTTTT,CASTISGRGTGELFF
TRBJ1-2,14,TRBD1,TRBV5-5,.,TGTGCCAGCAGCTGGGACAGGGGACGTTATGGCTACACCTTC,CASSWDRGRYGYTF
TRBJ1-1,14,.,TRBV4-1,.,TGCGCCAGCAGCCAAGTTCGGGGAGGCACTGAAGCTTTCTTT,CASSQVRGGTEAFF
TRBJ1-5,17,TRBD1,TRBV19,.,TGTGCCAGTAGTATCGGTCGGGACAGGGGTGCCAATCAGCCCCAGCATTTT,CASSIGRDRGANQPQHF
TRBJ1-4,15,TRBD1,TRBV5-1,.,TGCGCCAGCAGCTCGACAGGGAATACGTATGAAAAACTGTTTTTT,CASSSTGNTYEKLFF
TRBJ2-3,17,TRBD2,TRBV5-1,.,TGCGCCAGCAGCCGGGGGGCTAGCGGGGTCAGAACAGATACGCAGTATTTT,CASSRGASGVRTDTQYF
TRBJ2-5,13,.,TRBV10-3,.,TGTGCCATCAGGGAGACTAGGCAAGAGACCCAGTACTTC,CAIRETRQETQYF
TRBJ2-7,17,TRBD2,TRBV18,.,TGTGCCAGCTCCCAACGGAGGACTAGCGGGGGCGCCTACGAGCAGTACTTC,CASSQRRTSGGAYEQYF